A single sample is the source of the 19 T cell receptor beta chains below, sequenced in a study of T-cell memory formation after mild COVID-19. TCRdb processed the 5' RACE reads anew with MiXCR; each CDR3 protein has one entry. Of a few hundred thousand distinct CDR3 sequences listed, approximately 9% are singletons. The source material was PBMCs or a T cell subset sorted from them (not recorded which). The receptors here all came from a man between 18 and 29 years old who had mild COVID-19 (a few samples of this study predate the infection). Cell type and time point are not known.

This chain connects TRBV12-3 or TRBV12-4 to TRBJ1-3; D not resolved. Trimming took off 6 bases at V and 1 base at J, with 13 bases between the two ends. The length of the CDR3 is 15 residues. The CDR3 coding sequence is TGTGCCAGCAGGCTAGGACGGACTTCTGGAAACACCATATATTTT. It codes for CASRLGRTSGNTIYF.

This clonotype was seen many times. The chain carries TRBV4-1 and TRBJ1-1; no clear D gene. Germline CDR1 reads MGHRA; CDR2 reads YSYEKL. The V gene lost 4 bases and the J gene lost 11 bases, with 17 bases spanning the gap. This CDR3 comprises 13 residues. The CDR3 loop reads CASSLAGLSAAFF. The CDR3 DNA reads as TGCGCCAGCAGCCTGGCAGGTCTGTCGGCGGCTTTCTTT.

This clonotype was seen a handful of times. This chain joins TRBV9 and TRBJ2-3; 7 nucleotides agree with TRBD2. CDR1 is SGDLS, CDR2 YYNGEE, per germline. J gave up 0 bases and V 4 bases, and 5 bases lay outside the gene matches. This CDR3 contains 15 residues. CDR3 coding DNA: TGTGCCAGCAGCATCAGGGAGGGAAGCACAGATACGCAGTATTTT. Translating it yields CASSIREGSTDTQYF.

The chain combines TRBV7-9 with TRBJ1-1; 9 bases are shared with TRBD1. V was clipped by 6 bases and J by 3 bases; unmatched bases: 8. Germline V gives CDR1 SEHNR, CDR2 FQNEAQ (reference sequence). The CDR3 runs to 15 residues. The DNA for the CDR3 is TGTGCCAGCAGTTCCACACAGGGGGCTGACACTGAAGCTTTCTTT. It translates to CASSSTQGADTEAFF.

This clonotype was detected only a few times. This chain joins TRBV3-1 and TRBJ1-1; a weak D match, TRBD1 (6 bases). The CDR3 sequence is 12 residues long. Trimming took off 0 bases at V and 12 bases at J, with 11 bases between the two ends. Germline V gene sequence: CDR1 LGHDT, CDR2 YNNKEL (reference sequence). The CDR3 here is CASSQERGAPFF. Written as DNA, the CDR3 is TGTGCCAGCAGCCAAGAGCGGGGGGCTCCTTTCTTT.

The V call is TRBV6-2 or TRBV6-3, the J call TRBJ2-6; tentative D call: TRBD2 (5 bases). With 6 bases removed from V and 0 bases from J, the gap between germline ends came to 9 bases. Per the germline V gene, CDR1 is MNHEY and CDR2 is SVGEGT. There are 15 residues in the CDR3. The CDR3 region is CASSVRGSGANVLTF. The CDR3 DNA follows: TGTGCCAGCAGCGTTCGGGGCTCTGGGGCCAACGTCCTGACTTTC.

This clonotype was counted between two and nine times. The chain has TRBV6-2 or TRBV6-3 and TRBJ2-2; D is perhaps TRBD1 (6 bases). The CDR3 runs 17 residues. Germline-derived CDR1 and CDR2 are MNHEY and SVGEGT. Trimming took 2 bases from V and 1 from J, leaving 14 bases between them. CDR3 protein: CASSYLPSTGNTGELFF. As DNA, the CDR3 is TGTGCCAGCAGTTACCTCCCGTCGACAGGGAACACCGGGGAGCTGTTTTTT.

In its sample, this clonotype was seen many times. The chain employs TRBV4-1 and TRBJ1-2; 7 bases agree with TRBD1. Per germline, CDR1 MGHRA and CDR2 YSYEKL. J was trimmed by 1 base and V by 1 base; bases with no gene match: 3. The CDR3 runs 15 residues. CDR3 DNA sequence: TGCGCCAGCAGCCAAGTTCGGGACAGTAACTATGGCTACACCTTC. This encodes CASSQVRDSNYGYTF.

This chain uses TRBV20-1 with TRBJ1-1, with no clear D. Trimming cost V 0 bases and J 0 bases, with 5 bases left between them. CDR3 length equals 13 residues. The germline V gene has CDR1 DFQATT and CDR2 SNEGSKA (reference sequence). The chain's CDR3 is CSAREDMNTEAFF. In DNA form, the CDR3 reads TGCAGTGCTAGAGAGGATATGAACACTGAAGCTTTCTTT.

This clonotype has a count of ten or more. The chain carries TRBV20-1 and TRBJ2-1; tentatively, D is TRBD1 (6 bases). The ends were cut back, 5 bases at V and 4 bases at J, with 18 bases in the middle. The CDR3 totals 15 residues. Germline V gene lookup returns CDR1 DFQATT and CDR2 SNEGSKA (reference sequence). CDR3: CSARLLGGPYNEQFF. The CDR3 DNA follows: TGCAGTGCTCGCCTCCTAGGGGGACCGTACAATGAGCAGTTCTTC.

This chain connects TRBV7-3 to TRBJ1-1; no reliable D call. The V end lost 5 bases, the J end lost 4 bases, and 11 bases lay between the germline ends. CDR3 size: 13 residues. Germline loops: CDR1 SGHTA, CDR2 FQGTGA. The CDR3 DNA sequence: TGTGCCAGCAGCCGAGCAGGATCCACTGAAGCTTTCTTT. This encodes CASSRAGSTEAFF.

Many counts were recorded for this clonotype. The chain carries TRBV15 and TRBJ2-1; D may be TRBD1 (6 bases). V lost 1 base and J 8 bases, leaving 15 bases between the germline ends. Germline loops: CDR1 LNHNV, CDR2 YYDKDF (reference sequence). The CDR3 is 15 residues long. The CDR3 region has the DNA TGTGCCACCAGCAGAGGTCCGGCAGGGGTCCATGAGCAGTTCTTC. As protein: CATSRGPAGVHEQFF. The variable domain in full, completed from reference TRBV15 and TRBJ2-1, reads DAMVIQNPRYQVTQFGKPVTLSCSQTLNHNVMYWYQQKSSQAPKLLFHYYDKDFNNEADTPDNFQSRRPNTSFCFLDIRSPGLGDTAMYLCATSRGPAGVHEQFFGPGTRLTVL.

This clonotype was found many times. The rearrangement uses TRBV12-3 or TRBV12-4 and TRBJ1-4, with 7 positions matching TRBD1. V lost 2 bases to trimming and J lost 6 bases; unmatched junction nucleotides: 3. This CDR3 comprises 14 residues. CDR3 coding DNA: TGTGCCAGCAGTTTACGGCAGGGGGATGAAAAACTGTTTTTT. As protein: CASSLRQGDEKLFF.

There are a few counts of this clonotype. This rearrangement joins TRBV10-3 to TRBJ2-3; TRBD2 might be the D (6 bases). The CDR3 consists of 13 residues. Germline V gene sequence: CDR1 ENHRY, CDR2 SYGVKD. V dropped 10 bases and J dropped 3 bases, with 14 bases sitting between them. CDR3 bases: TGTGCCACCGCAGAGGCGGGGACAGATACGCAGTATTTT. Translation gives CATAEAGTDTQYF.

This clonotype has more than one count but fewer than ten. The rearrangement links TRBV7-9 to TRBJ2-7; tentative D call: TRBD1 (6 bases). Germline V lookup: CDR1 SEHNR, CDR2 FQNEAQ (reference sequence). Trimming cost V 5 bases and J 9 bases, with 20 bases left between them. The CDR3 runs to 14 residues. The CDR3 here is CASSTTGTMDGQYF. CDR3 nucleotides: TGTGCCAGCAGCACGACAGGTACGATGGATGGGCAGTACTTC.

This clonotype appeared a few times. The chain carries TRBV7-2 and TRBJ2-7, with 9 positions matching TRBD1. From germline, CDR1 is SGHTA and CDR2 FQGNSA. Trimming cost V 3 bases and J 2 bases; bases outside gene matches: 2. The CDR3 loop spans 14 amino acids. The CDR3 bases are TGTGCCAGCAGCTTGGGGACAGGGACCTACGAGCAGTACTTC. Encoded protein: CASSLGTGTYEQYF.

This clonotype has a count of ten or more. This sequence joins TRBV12-5 and TRBJ1-1; weak D call: TRBD1 (5 bases). The CDR3 is 15 residues long. With 1 base removed from V and 3 bases from J, the gap between germline ends came to 12 bases. Looked up from germline, CDR1 is LGHNT and CDR2 is FRNRAP. CDR3: CASGLARGEDTEAFF. The CDR3 DNA sequence: TGTGCTAGTGGTTTGGCCCGGGGGGAAGACACTGAAGCTTTCTTT.

This clonotype occurred many times. V and J are TRBV5-1 and TRBJ2-1, with TRBD1 matching over 7 bases. The germline V gene encodes CDR1 SGHRS and CDR2 YFSETQ. This CDR3 contains 15 residues. The V and J ends lost 4 bases and 4 bases, in that order; junction bases with no gene match: 8. The CDR3 loop is CASSADGTAYNEQFF. The CDR3 bases are TGCGCCAGCAGCGCGGATGGGACAGCTTACAATGAGCAGTTCTTC.

The V and J genes are TRBV4-1 and TRBJ1-5; D gene uncertain. V was trimmed by 1 base and J by 2 bases, leaving 9 bases between them. CDR3 length equals 15 residues. Germline CDR1 reads MGHRA; CDR2 reads YSYEKL. The CDR3 DNA is TGCGCCAGCAGCCAAGGGTTGAGGGGCAATCAGCCCCAGCATTTT. It codes for CASSQGLRGNQPQHF.